Sequencing of this T cell receptor (beta chain) was carried out in a study of vaccination effects on CD4 cells after COVID-19. Across the whole study: Post-vaccine draws lagged the second dose by a median of 72 days.

This clone was counted only a few times. Its specificity is not known. Cells that had been cultured for 10 days were the source of isolated CD4+ T cells. Two-dose vaccination with either BNT162b2 or mRNA-1273 was given to the participants. It was on days 3 and 7 that half the medium was replaced with IL-2 medium. Data came from immunoSEQ multiplex PCR; TCRdb stores just in-frame clones and leaves some out. This table holds about 73,000 clones, over 65% found once. The TCR was taken from a human donor who received a COVID-19 vaccine. The sequenced sample was CD4+ T cells from PBMCs cultured without peptide, obtained after COVID-19 vaccination.

The chain's CDR3 is CASSQTVSYNEQFF. The CDR3 nucleotides are TGTGCCAGTAGCCAGACAGTGAGCTACAATGAGCAGTTCTTC. The gene calls are TRBV19 and TRBJ2-1; TRBD1 is a possible D gene (5 bases). V was pared by 6 bases and J by 3 bases, with 12 bases between. CDR1 is LNHDA and CDR2 is SQIVND in the germline V gene (reference sequence). This CDR3 is 14 amino acids long.